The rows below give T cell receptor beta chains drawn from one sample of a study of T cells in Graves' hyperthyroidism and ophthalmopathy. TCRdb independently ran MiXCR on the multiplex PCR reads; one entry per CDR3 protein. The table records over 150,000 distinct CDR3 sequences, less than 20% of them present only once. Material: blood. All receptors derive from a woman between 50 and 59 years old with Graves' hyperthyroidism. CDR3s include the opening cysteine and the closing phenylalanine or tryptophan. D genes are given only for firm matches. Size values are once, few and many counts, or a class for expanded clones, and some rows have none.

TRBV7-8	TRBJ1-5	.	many	TGTGCCAGCAGCTTTATGGGTTACAGCAATCAGCCCCAGCATTTT	CASSFMGYSNQPQHF
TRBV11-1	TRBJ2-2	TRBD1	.	TGTGCCAGCAGCTTGACAGGGGGAACCGGGGAGCTGTTTTTT	CASSLTGGTGELFF
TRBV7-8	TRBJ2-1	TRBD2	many	TGTGCCAGCTACGGCGTAGGACGGGAGGGCCACGGTGAGCAGTTCTTC	CASYGVGREGHGEQFF
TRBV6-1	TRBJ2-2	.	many	TGTGCCAGCAGTGAAGGCCCGGGACGGAACACCGGGGAGCTGTTTTTT	CASSEGPGRNTGELFF
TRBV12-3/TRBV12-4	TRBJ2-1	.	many	TGTGCCAGCAGCTCAGAAGATGAGCAGTTCTTC	CASSSEDEQFF
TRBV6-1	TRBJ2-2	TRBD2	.	TGTGCCAGCAGTGCTCTCGGGGGGACCGGGGAGCTGTTTTTT	CASSALGGTGELFF
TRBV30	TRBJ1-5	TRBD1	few	TGTGCCTGGAGTGTACAGGGGCGGGGTGGATATCAGCCCCAGCATTTT	CAWSVQGRGGYQPQHF
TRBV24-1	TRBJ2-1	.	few	TGTGCCACCAGTGATATGGGTTTGGAGCAGTTCTTC	CATSDMGLEQFF
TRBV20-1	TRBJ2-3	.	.	TGCAGTGCTAGAGATGAGGCAGATACGCAGTATTTT	CSARDEADTQYF
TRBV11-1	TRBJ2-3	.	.	TGTGCCAGCAGCTTCTTTTCAGGGGTGGCCACAGATACGCAGTATTTT	CASSFFSGVATDTQYF
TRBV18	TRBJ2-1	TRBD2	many	TGTGCCAGCTCACCACAACTAGCGGGAGGGCCCTACAATGAGCAGTTCTTC	CASSPQLAGGPYNEQFF
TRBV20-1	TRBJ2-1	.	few	TGCAGTGCGCCCCGGGGGTCCTACAATGGGCAGTTCTTC	CSAPRGSYNGQFF
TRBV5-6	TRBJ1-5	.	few	TGTGCCAGCAGCTTGACAGGGTCGAAGCCCCAGCATTTT	CASSLTGSKPQHF
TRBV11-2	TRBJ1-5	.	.	TGTGCCGGCAGCTTAGACCAGGGGTATCAGCCCCAGCATTTT	CAGSLDQGYQPQHF
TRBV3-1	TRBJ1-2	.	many	TGTGCCAGCAGCCAAGAGGACTCGGGGAATGGCTACACCTTC	CASSQEDSGNGYTF
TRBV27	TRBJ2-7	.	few	TGTGCCAGCAGTTCTCTCCGGACAGGAGGGACCTACGAGCAGTACTTC	CASSSLRTGGTYEQYF
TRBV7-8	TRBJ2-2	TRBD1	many	TGTGCCAGCAGCGAAGGACAGGGAATGAACACCGGGGAGCTGTTTTTT	CASSEGQGMNTGELFF
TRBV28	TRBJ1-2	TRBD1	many	TGTGCCAGCAGAAACAGGGGGCTATGGGGCTACACCTTC	CASRNRGLWGYTF
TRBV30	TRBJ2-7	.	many	TGTGCCCGCCAGGAGGGCTACGAGCAGTACTTC	CARQEGYEQYF
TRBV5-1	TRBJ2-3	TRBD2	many	TGCGCCACCACGACGGGGGGTTGGACAGATACGCAGTATTTT	CATTTGGWTDTQYF
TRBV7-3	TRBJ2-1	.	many	TGTGCCAGCAGCTTAAATGGGGGTTTCGATGAGCAGTTCTTC	CASSLNGGFDEQFF
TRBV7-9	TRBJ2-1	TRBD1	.	TGTGCCAGCAGCTCGGCAGGGGGTCATTATGAGCAGTTCTTC	CASSSAGGHYEQFF
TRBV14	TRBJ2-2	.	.	TGTGCCAGCAGCCAAGATCTAGTGAGGGAGCGGAACACCGGGGAGCTGTTTTTT	CASSQDLVRERNTGELFF
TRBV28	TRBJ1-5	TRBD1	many	TGTGCCAGCAGTTTATTCCGGACAGGGGACAATCAGCCCCAGCATTTT	CASSLFRTGDNQPQHF
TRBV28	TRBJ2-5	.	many	TGTGCCAGCAGTTCAGGTTGGGGGGCGCAGGAAGAGACCCAGTACTTC	CASSSGWGAQEETQYF
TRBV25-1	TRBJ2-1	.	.	TGTGCCAGCGGTGGGGTAGCCAGGGCGTCCTACAATGAGCAGTTCTTC	CASGGVARASYNEQFF
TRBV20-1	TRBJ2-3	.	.	TGCAGTGTACCATCACTCAGCACAGATACGCAGTATTTT	CSVPSLSTDTQYF
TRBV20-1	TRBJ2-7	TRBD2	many	TGCAGTGCTTTAAGACTAGCGGGAGGGCCGGAGGGCGTTTACGAGCAGTACTTC	CSALRLAGGPEGVYEQYF
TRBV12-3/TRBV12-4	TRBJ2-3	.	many	TGTGCCAGCAGTTTGAACAGTGCAGATACGCAGTATTTT	CASSLNSADTQYF
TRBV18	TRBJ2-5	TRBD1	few	TGTGCCAGCTCACCACCAGTGGGACAGGAGCAACAAGAGACCCAGTACTTC	CASSPPVGQEQQETQYF
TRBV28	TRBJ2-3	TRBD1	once	TGTGCCAGCAGTTTGCTCACAGGGGGCACAGATACGCAGTATTTT	CASSLLTGGTDTQYF
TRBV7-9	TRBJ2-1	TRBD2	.	TGTGCCAGCAGCTTAGATCTAGCGGGAACTGAGCAGTTCTTC	CASSLDLAGTEQFF
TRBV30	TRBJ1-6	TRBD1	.	TGTGCCGGCCATCCGCCGGGACAGGGGAATAATTCACCCCTCCACTTT	CAGHPPGQGNNSPLHF
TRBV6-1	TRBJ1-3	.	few	TGTGCCACCAGGGTAGCGAGTGGAAACACCATATATTTT	CATRVASGNTIYF
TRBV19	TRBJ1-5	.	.	TGTGCCAGTAAACAAGGGGTGCGTCAGCCCCAGCATTTT	CASKQGVRQPQHF
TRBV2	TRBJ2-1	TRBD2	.	TGTGCCAGCACGAGCGGGAGGGGATACAATGAGCAGTTCTTC	CASTSGRGYNEQFF
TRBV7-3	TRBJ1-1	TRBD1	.	TGTGCCAGCAGCTTAAATGACAGGGGAAAGGCTTTCTTT	CASSLNDRGKAFF
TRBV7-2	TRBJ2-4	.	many	TGTGCCAGCAGCTTAGCGTCGAGCGGAGTCAAAAACATTCAGTACTTC	CASSLASSGVKNIQYF
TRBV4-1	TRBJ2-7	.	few	TGCGCCAGCAGCCAAGGCTCCGGGGGAAGCTCCTACGAGCAGTACTTC	CASSQGSGGSSYEQYF
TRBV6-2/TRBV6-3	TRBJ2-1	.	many	TGTGCCAGCAGTTACCATGCCGGGACTTACCAGCACCGTGAGCAGTTCTTC	CASSYHAGTYQHREQFF
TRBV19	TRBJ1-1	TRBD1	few	TGTGCCAGTAGCGAAGACAGGGATACTGAAGCTTTCTTT	CASSEDRDTEAFF
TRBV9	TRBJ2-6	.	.	TGTGCCAGCAGCGTAGCCAGTAGGGACACGCACTCTGGGGCCAACGTCCTGACTTTC	CASSVASRDTHSGANVLTF
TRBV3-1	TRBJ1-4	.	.	TGTGCCAGCAGCGGCGGGGGCGCCCGTGAAAAACTGTTTTTT	CASSGGGAREKLFF
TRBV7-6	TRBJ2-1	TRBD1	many	TGTGCCAGCAGCAGCGAGACAGGGACGTTGACCTACAATGAGCAGTTCTTC	CASSSETGTLTYNEQFF
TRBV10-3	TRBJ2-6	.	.	TGTGCCATCAGTGAGAGAGAATCTGGGGCCAACGTCCTGACTTTC	CAISERESGANVLTF
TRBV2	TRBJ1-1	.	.	TGTGCCAGCAGTGAAGAATGGGGGGGTAAAACTGAAGCTTTCTTT	CASSEEWGGKTEAFF
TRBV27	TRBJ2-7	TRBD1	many	TGTGCCAGCAGACCCGCAGGGGGTTACGAGCAGTACTTC	CASRPAGGYEQYF
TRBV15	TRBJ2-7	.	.	TGTGCCACCAGCAGATTCACAGGGAGGACTTACGAGCAGTACTTC	CATSRFTGRTYEQYF
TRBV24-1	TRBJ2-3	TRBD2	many	TGTGCCACCAGTGATTTGATTAGCGGGAGGTCAGATACGCAGTATTTT	CATSDLISGRSDTQYF